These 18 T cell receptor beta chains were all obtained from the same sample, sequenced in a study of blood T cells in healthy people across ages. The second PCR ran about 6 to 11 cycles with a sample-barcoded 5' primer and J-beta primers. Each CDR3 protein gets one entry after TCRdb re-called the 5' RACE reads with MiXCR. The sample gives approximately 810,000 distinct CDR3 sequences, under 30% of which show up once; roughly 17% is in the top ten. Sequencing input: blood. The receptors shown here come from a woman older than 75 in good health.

The CDR3, as DNA: TGCGCCAGCAGCCAAGGAAGGGACGGCAATGAGCAGTTCTTC. Translated, it gives CASSQGRDGNEQFF. This chain links TRBV4-1 with TRBJ2-1; the D gene could be TRBD1 or TRBD2 (5 bases each). The V gene lost 1 base and the J gene lost 6 bases, with 10 bases spanning the gap. There are 14 residues in the CDR3. The germline CDR1 and CDR2 sequences are MGHRA and YSYEKL.

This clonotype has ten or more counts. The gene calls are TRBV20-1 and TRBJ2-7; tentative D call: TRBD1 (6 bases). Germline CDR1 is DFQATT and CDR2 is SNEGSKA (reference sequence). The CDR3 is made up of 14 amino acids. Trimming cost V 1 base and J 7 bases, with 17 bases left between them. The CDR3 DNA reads TGCAGTGCTAGAGGCATGCAGGGGCCTGGGGAGCAGTACTTC. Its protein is CSARGMQGPGEQYF.

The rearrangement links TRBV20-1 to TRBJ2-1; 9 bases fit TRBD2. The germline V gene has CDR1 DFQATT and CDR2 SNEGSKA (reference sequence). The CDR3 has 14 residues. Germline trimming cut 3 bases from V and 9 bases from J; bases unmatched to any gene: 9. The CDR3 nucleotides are TGCAGTGCTAGCCCGCGGGGGGGCTGCAGTGAGCAGTTCTTC. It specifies CSASPRGGCSEQFF.

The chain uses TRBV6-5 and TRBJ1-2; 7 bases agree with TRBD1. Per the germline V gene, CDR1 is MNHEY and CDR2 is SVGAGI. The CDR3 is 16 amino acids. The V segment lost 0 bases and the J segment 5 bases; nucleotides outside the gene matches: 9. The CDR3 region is CASSYSVPTGRYGYTF. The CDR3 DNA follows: TGTGCCAGCAGTTACTCGGTTCCGACAGGGCGGTATGGCTACACCTTC.

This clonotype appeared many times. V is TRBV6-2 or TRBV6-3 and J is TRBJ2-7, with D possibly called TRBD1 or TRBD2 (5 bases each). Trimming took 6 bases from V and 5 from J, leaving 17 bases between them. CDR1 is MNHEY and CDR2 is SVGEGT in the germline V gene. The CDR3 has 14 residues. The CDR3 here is CASSHVRGLDEQYF. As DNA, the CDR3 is TGTGCCAGCAGCCACGTGAGGGGTCTGGACGAGCAGTACTTC.

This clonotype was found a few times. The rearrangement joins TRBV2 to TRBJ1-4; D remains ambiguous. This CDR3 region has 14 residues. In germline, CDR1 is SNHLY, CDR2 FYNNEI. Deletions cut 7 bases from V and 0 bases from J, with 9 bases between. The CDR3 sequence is CASTTIATNEKLFF. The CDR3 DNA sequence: TGTGCCAGCACCACAATCGCAACTAATGAAAAACTGTTTTTT.

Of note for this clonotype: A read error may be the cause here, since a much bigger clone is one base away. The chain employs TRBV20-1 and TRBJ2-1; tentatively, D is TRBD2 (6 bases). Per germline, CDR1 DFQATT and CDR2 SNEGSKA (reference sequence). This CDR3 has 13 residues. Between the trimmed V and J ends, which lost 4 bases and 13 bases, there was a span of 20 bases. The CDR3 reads CSANNGGSETQFF. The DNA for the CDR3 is TGCAGTGCTAATAACGGGGGTTCTGAGACCCAGTTCTTC.

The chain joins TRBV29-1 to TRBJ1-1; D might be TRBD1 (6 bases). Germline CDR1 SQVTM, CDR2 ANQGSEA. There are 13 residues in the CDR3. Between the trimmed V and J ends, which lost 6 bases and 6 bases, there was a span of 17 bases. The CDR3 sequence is CSVLGTGLAEAFF. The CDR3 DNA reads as TGCAGCGTCCTTGGTACAGGGCTCGCTGAAGCTTTCTTT.

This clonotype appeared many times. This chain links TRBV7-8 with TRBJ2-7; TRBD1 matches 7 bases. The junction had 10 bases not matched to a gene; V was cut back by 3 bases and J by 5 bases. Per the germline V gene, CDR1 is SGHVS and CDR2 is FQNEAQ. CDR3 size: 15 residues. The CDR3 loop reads CASSLGHRGSHEQYF. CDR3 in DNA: TGTGCCAGCAGCTTGGGACACAGGGGTTCCCACGAGCAGTACTTC.

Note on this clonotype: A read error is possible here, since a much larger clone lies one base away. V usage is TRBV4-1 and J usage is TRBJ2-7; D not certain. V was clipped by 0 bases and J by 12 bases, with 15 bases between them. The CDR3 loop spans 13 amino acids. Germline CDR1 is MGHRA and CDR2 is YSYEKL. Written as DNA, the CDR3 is TGCGCCAGCAGCCAAGATGGTGGAGTCCCCCCGTACTTC. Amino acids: CASSQDGGVPPYF.

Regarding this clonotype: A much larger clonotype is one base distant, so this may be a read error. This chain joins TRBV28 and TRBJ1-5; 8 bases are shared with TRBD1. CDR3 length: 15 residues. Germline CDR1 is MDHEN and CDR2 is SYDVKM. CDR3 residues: CASRPGGGGNRPQHF. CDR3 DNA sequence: TGTGCCAGCAGACCAGGGGGCGGTGGCAATCGGCCCCAGCATTTT.

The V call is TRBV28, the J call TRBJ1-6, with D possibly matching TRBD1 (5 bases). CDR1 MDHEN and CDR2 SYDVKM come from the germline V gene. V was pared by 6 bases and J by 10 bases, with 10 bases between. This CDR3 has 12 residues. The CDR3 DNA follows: TGTGCCAGCAGGCGGGGGATGTCACCCCTCCACTTT. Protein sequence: CASRRGMSPLHF.

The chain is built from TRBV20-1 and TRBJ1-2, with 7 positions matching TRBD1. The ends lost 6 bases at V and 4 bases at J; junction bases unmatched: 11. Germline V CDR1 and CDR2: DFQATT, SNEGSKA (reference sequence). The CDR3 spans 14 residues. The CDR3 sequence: CSAADRTGGYGYTF. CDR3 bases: TGCAGTGCAGCGGACAGGACTGGGGGCTATGGCTACACCTTC.

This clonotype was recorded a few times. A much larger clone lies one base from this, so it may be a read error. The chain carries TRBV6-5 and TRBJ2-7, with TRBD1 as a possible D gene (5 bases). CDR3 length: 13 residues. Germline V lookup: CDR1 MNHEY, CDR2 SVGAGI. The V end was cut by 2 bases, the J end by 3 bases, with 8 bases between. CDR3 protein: CASSYGAGYEQYF. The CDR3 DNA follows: TGTGCCAGCAGTTACGGGGCAGGCTACGAGCAGTACTTC.

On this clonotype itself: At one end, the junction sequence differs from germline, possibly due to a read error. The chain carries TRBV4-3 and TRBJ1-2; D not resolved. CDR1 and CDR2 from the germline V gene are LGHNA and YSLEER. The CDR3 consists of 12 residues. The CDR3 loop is CANSQDRYGYTF. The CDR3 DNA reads TGCGCCAACAGCCAAGATCGCTATGGCTACACCTTC.

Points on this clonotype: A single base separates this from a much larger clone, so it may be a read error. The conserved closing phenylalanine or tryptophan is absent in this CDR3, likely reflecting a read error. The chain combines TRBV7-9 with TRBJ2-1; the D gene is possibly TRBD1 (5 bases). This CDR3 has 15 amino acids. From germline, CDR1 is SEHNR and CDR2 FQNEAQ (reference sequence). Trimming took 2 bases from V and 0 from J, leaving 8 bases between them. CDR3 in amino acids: CASSLKGDSYNEQFL. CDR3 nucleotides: TGTGCCAGCAGCTTAAAAGGGGACTCCTACAATGAGCAGTTCTTA.

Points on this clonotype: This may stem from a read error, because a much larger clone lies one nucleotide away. CDR3 coding DNA: TGTGCCAGCAGCTTAGACAGGTCTGGCTACACCTTC. Translated: CASSLDRSGYTF. The chain combines TRBV7-2 with TRBJ1-2; a possible D gene is TRBD1 (5 bases). With 1 base removed from V and 7 bases from J, the gap between germline ends came to 7 bases. The V gene's germline CDR1 is SGHTA and CDR2 FQGNSA. The CDR3 totals 12 residues. Filled out from reference TRBV7-2 and TRBJ1-2, the complete variable domain reads GAGVSQSPSNKVTEKGKDVELRCDPISGHTALYWYRQSLGQGLEFLIYFQGNSAPDKSGLPSDRFSAERTGGSVSTLTIQRTQQEDSAVYLCASSLDRSGYTFGSGTRLTVV.

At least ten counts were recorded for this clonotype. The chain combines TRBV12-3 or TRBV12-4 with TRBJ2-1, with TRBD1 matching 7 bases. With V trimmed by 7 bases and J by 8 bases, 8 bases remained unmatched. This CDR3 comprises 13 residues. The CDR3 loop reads CASIRQGNHEQFF. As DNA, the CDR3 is TGTGCCAGCATCAGACAGGGAAACCATGAGCAGTTCTTC.